Listed here are 9 T cell receptor beta chains from one sample, sequenced in a study of blood T cell repertoires in COVID-19. Generated by immunoSEQ multiplex PCR, the TCRdb table keeps only in-frame clones and is missing some. The profile shows roughly 90,000 clones, approximately 85% of them singletons. Source material: peripheral blood. The origin of the receptors is a woman over 75 with COVID-19, enrolled during active disease.

V and J are TRBV7-8 and TRBJ2-3, with TRBD2 identical over 8 bases. V gave up 3 bases and J gave up 2 bases; unmatched junction bases: 1. The V gene's germline CDR1 is SGHVS and CDR2 FQNEAQ. The CDR3 extends over 14 amino acids. The CDR3 sequence: CASSFGGATDTQYF. CDR3 DNA sequence: TGTGCCAGCAGCTTCGGGGGGGCCACAGATACGCAGTATTTT. The complete variable domain, with remaining parts taken from reference TRBV7-8 and TRBJ2-3, reads GAGVSQSPRYKVAKRGQDVALRCDPISGHVSLFWYQQALGQGPEFLTYFQNEAQLDKSGLPSDRFFAERPEGSVSTLKIQRTQQEDSAVYLCASSFGGATDTQYFGPGTRLTVL.

V and J are TRBV10-2 and TRBJ2-7; D is unclear. Trimming pared 10 bases from V and 0 bases from J, leaving 13 bases between. This CDR3 region has 13 residues. CDR1 WSHSY and CDR2 SAAADI come from the germline V gene. The CDR3 nucleotides read TGCGCCACCCTAAATGCGGTCTCCTACGAGCAGTACTTC. This encodes CATLNAVSYEQYF.

This clone has just one count. The J gene is TRBJ2-7, the V gene TRBV27; TRBD2 matches at 10 bases. The CDR3 spans 16 residues. Looked up from germline, CDR1 is MNHEY and CDR2 is SMNVEV (reference sequence). J was trimmed by 3 bases and V by 5 bases; bases with no gene match: 10. The CDR3 sequence is CASSPTLSGGIYEQYF. The DNA of the CDR3 is TGTGCCAGCAGTCCTACCCTTAGCGGGGGGATCTACGAGCAGTACTTC.

The gene calls are TRBV19 and TRBJ1-1; D might be TRBD1 (5 bases). The CDR3 contains 14 residues. CDR1 and CDR2 (germline): LNHDA, SQIVND (reference sequence). Trimming left V 3 bases short and J 0 bases short, with 8 bases between. The CDR3 reads CASSIQGMNTEAFF. The CDR3, as DNA: TGTGCCAGTAGTATTCAGGGCATGAACACTGAAGCTTTCTTT. Full variable domain (remainder filled in from reference TRBV19 and TRBJ1-1): DGGITQSPKYLFRKEGQNVTLSCEQNLNHDAMYWYRQDPGQGLRLIYYSQIVNDFQKGDIAEGYSVSREKKESFPLTVTSAQKNPTAFYLCASSIQGMNTEAFFGQGTRLTVV.

This clone was counted a single time. This sequence joins TRBV11-2 and TRBJ2-1, with 8 bases lining up with TRBD2. Germline assignment: CDR1 SGHAT and CDR2 FQNNGV. This CDR3 region has 12 residues. The J segment lost 11 bases and the V segment lost 5 bases, leaving 5 bases of the junction unmatched. The CDR3 protein is CASSLWTSQQFF. The CDR3 DNA is TGTGCCAGCAGCCTCTGGACTAGCCAGCAGTTCTTC.

Only a few counts were recorded for this clone. The chain couples TRBV4-2 to TRBJ1-5, with TRBD1 matching 7 bases. V shed 0 bases, J shed 7 bases, and the junction held 9 bases outside the gene matches. Germline V lookup: CDR1 LGHNA, CDR2 YNFKEQ. This CDR3 is built from 16 residues. CDR3 protein: CASSQDGDRAGQPQHF. The CDR3 DNA follows: TGTGCCAGCAGCCAAGATGGCGACAGGGCGGGCCAGCCCCAGCATTTT.

This sequence joins TRBV27 and TRBJ1-5, with 7 nucleotides matching TRBD1. Germline V gene data show CDR1 as MNHEY and CDR2 as SMNVEV (reference sequence). The CDR3 sequence is 15 residues long. J lost 3 bases, V lost 5 bases, and 7 bases had no gene match. For the CDR3, the DNA is TGTGCCAGCAGTGCCGGACAGGAATTCAATCAGCCCCAGCATTTT. Translation: CASSAGQEFNQPQHF.

The rearrangement links TRBV3-1 (or the pseudogene TRBV3-2) to TRBJ1-2, with 9 bases identical to TRBD1. V was pared by 4 bases and J by 8 bases, with 5 bases of the junction left unmatched. This CDR3 has 13 residues. CDR1 is LGHDT and CDR2 is YNNKEL in the germline V gene (reference sequence). CDR3 protein: CASSRDRVHGYTF. Written as DNA, the CDR3 is TGTGCCAGCAGCCGGGACAGGGTCCACGGCTACACCTTC.

This chain connects TRBV3-1 (or the pseudogene TRBV3-2) to TRBJ2-3, with D perhaps matching TRBD2 (6 bases). This CDR3 is 14 amino acids long. Trimming pared 4 bases from V and 6 bases from J, leaving 14 bases between. From germline, CDR1 is LGHDT and CDR2 YNNKEL (reference sequence). CDR3: CASSPSAGYDTQYF. The CDR3 region has the DNA TGTGCCAGCAGCCCCTCGGCGGGATATGATACGCAGTATTTT.